This T cell receptor beta chain is from a study of blood T cell repertoires in COVID-19. Study details: Samples of COVID-19 (acute and convalescent) were obtained from the United States, Italy and Spain. The cDNA or gDNA used as material had been derived from T cells, B-cell-depleted T cells, or PBMCs.

Clones were sequenced by immunoSEQ multiplex PCR, and TCRdb holds only the in-frame ones, with some missing. The sample includes some 390,000 clones, approximately 86% of them seen just once. The germline CDR1 and CDR2 sequences are MGHRA and YSYEKL. V lost 0 bases, J lost 8 bases, and 16 bases lay in between. This CDR3 comprises 15 residues. The J gene is TRBJ1-2, the V gene TRBV4-1; maybe TRBD1 (6 bases). The TCR sequence derives from a human donor in a cohort sampled during active COVID-19. Sequencing was carried out using peripheral blood. The DNA of the CDR3 is TGCGCCAGCAGCCAAGAGGATCGACAGGCCCCGGGCTACACCTTC. Its translation is CASSQEDRQAPGYTF.